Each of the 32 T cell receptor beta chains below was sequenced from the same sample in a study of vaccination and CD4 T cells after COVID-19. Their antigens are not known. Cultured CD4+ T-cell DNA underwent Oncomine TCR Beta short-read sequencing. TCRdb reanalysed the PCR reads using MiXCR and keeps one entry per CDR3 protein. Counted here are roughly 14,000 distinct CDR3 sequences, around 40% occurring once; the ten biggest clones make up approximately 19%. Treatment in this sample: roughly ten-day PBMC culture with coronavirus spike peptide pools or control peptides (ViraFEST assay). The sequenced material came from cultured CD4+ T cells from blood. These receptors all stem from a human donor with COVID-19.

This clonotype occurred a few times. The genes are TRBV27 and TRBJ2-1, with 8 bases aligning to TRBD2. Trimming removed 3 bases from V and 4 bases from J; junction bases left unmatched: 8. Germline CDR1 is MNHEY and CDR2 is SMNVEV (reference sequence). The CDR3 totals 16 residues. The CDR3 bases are TGTGCCAGCAGTTTTCGGCGGGGGGATGCTTACAATGAGCAGTTCTTC. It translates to CASSFRRGDAYNEQFF.

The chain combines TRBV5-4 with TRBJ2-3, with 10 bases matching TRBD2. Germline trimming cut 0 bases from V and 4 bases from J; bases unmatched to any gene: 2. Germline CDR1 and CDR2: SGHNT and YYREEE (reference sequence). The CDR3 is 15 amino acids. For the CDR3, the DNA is TGTGCCAGCAGCTTGGGGCTAGCGGGGGCAGATACGCAGTATTTT. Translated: CASSLGLAGADTQYF.

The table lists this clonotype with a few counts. The CDR3 DNA follows: TGTGCCAGCAGCTCCGCCTCGAACACTGAAGCTTTCTTT. It yields the protein CASSSASNTEAFF. The V call is TRBV5-4, the J call TRBJ1-1; D gene unclear. The V and J ends lost 3 bases and 1 base respectively, with 7 bases between them. CDR1 is SGHNT, CDR2 YYREEE, per germline (reference sequence). The CDR3 extends over 13 amino acids.

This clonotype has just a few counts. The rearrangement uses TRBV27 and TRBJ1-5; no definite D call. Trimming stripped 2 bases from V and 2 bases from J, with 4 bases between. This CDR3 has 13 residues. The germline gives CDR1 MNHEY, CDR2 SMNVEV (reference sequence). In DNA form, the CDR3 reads TGTGCCAGCAGTTTAATCGGCAATCAGCCCCAGCATTTT. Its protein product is CASSLIGNQPQHF.

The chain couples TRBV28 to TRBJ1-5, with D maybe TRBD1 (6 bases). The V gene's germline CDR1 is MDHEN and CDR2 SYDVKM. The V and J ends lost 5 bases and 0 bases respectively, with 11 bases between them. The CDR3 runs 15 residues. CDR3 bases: TGTGCCAGCAGTCTCCCGGGACATAGCAATCAGCCCCAGCATTTT. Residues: CASSLPGHSNQPQHF.

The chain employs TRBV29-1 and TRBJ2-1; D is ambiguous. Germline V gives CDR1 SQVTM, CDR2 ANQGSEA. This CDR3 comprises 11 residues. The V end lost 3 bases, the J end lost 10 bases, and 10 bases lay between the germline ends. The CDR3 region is CSVEAPGEQFF. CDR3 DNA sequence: TGCAGCGTTGAGGCCCCAGGAGAGCAGTTCTTC.

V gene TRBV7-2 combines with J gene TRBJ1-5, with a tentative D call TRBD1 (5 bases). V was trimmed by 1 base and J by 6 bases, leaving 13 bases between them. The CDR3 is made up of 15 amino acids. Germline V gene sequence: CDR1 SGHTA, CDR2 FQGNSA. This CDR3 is CASSLVQGAGQPQHF. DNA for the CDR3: TGTGCCAGCAGCTTAGTGCAAGGGGCCGGTCAGCCCCAGCATTTT.

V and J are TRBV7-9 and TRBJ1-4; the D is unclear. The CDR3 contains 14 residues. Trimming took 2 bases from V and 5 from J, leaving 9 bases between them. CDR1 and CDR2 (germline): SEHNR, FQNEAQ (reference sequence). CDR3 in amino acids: CASSLRQANEKLFF. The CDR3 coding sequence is TGTGCCAGCAGCTTACGGCAGGCAAATGAAAAACTGTTTTTT.

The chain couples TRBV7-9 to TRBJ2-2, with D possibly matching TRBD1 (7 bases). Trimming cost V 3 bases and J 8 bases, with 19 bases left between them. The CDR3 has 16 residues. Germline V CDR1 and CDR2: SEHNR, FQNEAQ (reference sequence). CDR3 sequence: CASSFSRGALAGELFF. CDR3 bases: TGTGCCAGCAGCTTCAGCAGGGGGGCACTGGCTGGGGAGCTGTTTTTT.

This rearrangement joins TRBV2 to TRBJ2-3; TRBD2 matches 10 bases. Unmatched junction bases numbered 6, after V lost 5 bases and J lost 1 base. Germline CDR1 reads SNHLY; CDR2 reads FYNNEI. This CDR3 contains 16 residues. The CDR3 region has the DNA TGTGCCAGCAGTAAATACGGACTAGCGGGCACAGATACGCAGTATTTT. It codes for CASSKYGLAGTDTQYF. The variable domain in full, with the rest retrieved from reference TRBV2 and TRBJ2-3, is EPEVTQTPSHQVTQMGQEVILRCVPISNHLYFYWYRQILGQKVEFLVSFYNNEISEKSEIFDDQFSVERPDGSNFTLKIRSTKLEDSAMYFCASSKYGLAGTDTQYFGPGTRLTVL.

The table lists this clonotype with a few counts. The CDR3 reads CASSQEGLGRYEQYF. The CDR3 DNA sequence: TGTGCCAGCAGCCAAGAAGGCCTGGGCCGCTACGAGCAGTACTTC. This chain uses TRBV3-1 with TRBJ2-7; D call uncertain. Trimming left V 0 bases short and J 3 bases short, with 12 bases between. The CDR3 sequence is 15 residues long. Germline CDR1 is LGHDT and CDR2 is YNNKEL (reference sequence).

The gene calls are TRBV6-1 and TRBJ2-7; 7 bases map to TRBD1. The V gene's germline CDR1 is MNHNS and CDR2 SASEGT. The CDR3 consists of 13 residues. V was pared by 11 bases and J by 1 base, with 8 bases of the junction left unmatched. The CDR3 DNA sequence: TGTGCCGCCGGCCCGGGACAGTCCTACGAGCAGTACTTC. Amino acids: CAAGPGQSYEQYF.

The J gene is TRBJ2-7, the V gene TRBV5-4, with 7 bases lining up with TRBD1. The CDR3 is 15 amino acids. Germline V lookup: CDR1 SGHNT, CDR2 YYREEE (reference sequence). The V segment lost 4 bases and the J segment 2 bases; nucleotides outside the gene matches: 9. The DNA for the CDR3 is TGTGCCAGCAGCCTCCCGGGACAGTCTACCTACGAGCAGTACTTC. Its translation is CASSLPGQSTYEQYF. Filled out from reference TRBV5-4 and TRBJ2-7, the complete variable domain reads ETGVTQSPTHLIKTRGQQVTLRCSSQSGHNTVSWYQQALGQGPQFIFQYYREEENGRGNFPPRFSGLQFPNYSSELNVNALELDDSALYLCASSLPGQSTYEQYFGPGTRLTVT.

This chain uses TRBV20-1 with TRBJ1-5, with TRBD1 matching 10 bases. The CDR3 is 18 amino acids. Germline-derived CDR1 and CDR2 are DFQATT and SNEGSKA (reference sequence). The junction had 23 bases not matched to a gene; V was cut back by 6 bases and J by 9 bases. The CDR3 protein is CSAFEMTGGLPGGRPQHF. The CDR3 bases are TGCAGTGCCTTTGAAATGACAGGGGGCCTCCCAGGGGGAAGGCCCCAGCATTTT.

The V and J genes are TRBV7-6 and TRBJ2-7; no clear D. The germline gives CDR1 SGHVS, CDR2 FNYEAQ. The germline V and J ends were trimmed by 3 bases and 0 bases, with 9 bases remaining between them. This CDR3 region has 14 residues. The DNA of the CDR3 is TGTGCCAGCAGCTTTCAGGACGGCTCCTACGAGCAGTACTTC. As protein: CASSFQDGSYEQYF.

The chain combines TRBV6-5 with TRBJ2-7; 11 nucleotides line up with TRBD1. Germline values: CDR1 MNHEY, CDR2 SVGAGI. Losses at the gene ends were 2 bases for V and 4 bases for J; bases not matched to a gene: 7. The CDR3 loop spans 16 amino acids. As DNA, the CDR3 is TGTGCCAGCAGTTACAGAGGACAGGGGGCGAGTTACGAGCAGTACTTC. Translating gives CASSYRGQGASYEQYF.

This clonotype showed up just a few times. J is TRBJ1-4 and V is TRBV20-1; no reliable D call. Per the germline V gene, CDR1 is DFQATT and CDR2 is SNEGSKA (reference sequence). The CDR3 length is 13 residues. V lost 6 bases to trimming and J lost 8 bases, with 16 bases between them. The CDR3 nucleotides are TGCAGTGCCCCGCAACTTGATGGGGAAAAACTGTTTTTT. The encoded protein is CSAPQLDGEKLFF.

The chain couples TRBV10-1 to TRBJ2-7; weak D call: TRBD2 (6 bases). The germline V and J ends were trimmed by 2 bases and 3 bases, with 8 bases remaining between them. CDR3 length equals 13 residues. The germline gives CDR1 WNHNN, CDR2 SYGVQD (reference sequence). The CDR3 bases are TGCGCCAGCAGTGAGCGGGGGAGCTACGAGCAGTACTTC. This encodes CASSERGSYEQYF.

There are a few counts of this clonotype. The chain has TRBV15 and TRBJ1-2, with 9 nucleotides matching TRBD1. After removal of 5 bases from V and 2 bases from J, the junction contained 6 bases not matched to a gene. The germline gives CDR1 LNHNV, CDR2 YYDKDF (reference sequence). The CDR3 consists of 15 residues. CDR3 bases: TGTGCCACCAGCGCAACCGGGACAGGGAACTATGGCTACACCTTC. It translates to CATSATGTGNYGYTF.

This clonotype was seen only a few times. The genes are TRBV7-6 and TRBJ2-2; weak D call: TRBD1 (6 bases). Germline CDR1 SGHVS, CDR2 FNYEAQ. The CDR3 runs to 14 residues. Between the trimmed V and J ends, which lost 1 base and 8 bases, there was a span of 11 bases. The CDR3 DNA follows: TGTGCCAGCAGCTTAGATGCAGGGGTAGGGGAGCTGTTTTTT. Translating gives CASSLDAGVGELFF.

The CDR3 reads CASSLDGAGYEQYF. For the CDR3, the DNA is TGTGCCAGCAGCTTAGACGGGGCCGGGTACGAGCAGTACTTC. V gene TRBV7-3 combines with J gene TRBJ2-7; either TRBD1 or TRBD2 may supply D (5 bases each). The CDR3 loop spans 14 amino acids. V gave up 2 bases and J gave up 4 bases, with 12 bases separating them. Looked up from germline, CDR1 is SGHTA and CDR2 is FQGTGA.

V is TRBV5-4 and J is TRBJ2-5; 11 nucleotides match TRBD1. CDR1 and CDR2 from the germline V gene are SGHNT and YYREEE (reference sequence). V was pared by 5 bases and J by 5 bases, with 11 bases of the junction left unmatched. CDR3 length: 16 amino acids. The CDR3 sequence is CASSSTPGQGGETQYF. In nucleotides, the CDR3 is TGTGCCAGCAGTTCAACTCCGGGACAGGGGGGGGAGACCCAGTACTTC.

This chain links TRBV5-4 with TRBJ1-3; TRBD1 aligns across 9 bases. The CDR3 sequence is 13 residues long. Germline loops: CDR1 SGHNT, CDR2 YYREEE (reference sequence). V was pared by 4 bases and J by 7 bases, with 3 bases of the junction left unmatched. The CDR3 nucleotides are TGTGCCAGCAGCCGGGGACAGGGTAACACCATATATTTT. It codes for CASSRGQGNTIYF. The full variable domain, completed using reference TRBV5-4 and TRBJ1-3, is ETGVTQSPTHLIKTRGQQVTLRCSSQSGHNTVSWYQQALGQGPQFIFQYYREEENGRGNFPPRFSGLQFPNYSSELNVNALELDDSALYLCASSRGQGNTIYFGEGSWLTVV.

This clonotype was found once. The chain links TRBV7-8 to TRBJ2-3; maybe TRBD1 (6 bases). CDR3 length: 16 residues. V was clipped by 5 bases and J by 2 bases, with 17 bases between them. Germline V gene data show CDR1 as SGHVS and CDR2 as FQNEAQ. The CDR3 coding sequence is TGTGCCAGCAGCCCCCGATCCGGGACATACACAGATACGCAGTATTTT. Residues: CASSPRSGTYTDTQYF.

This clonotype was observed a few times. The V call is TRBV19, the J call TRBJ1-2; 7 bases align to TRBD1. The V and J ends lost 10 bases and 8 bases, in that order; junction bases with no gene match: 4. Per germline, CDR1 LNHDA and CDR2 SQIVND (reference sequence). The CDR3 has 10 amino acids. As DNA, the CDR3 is TGTGCCACTCAGGGGGGGGGCTACACCTTC. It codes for CATQGGGYTF.

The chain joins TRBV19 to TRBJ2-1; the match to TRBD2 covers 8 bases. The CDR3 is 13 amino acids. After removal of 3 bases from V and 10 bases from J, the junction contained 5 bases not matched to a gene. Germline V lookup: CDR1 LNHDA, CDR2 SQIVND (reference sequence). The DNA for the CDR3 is TGTGCCAGTAGTATCGGACTAGCAGGCGAGCAGTTCTTC. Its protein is CASSIGLAGEQFF. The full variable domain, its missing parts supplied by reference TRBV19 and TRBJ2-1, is DGGITQSPKYLFRKEGQNVTLSCEQNLNHDAMYWYRQDPGQGLRLIYYSQIVNDFQKGDIAEGYSVSREKKESFPLTVTSAQKNPTAFYLCASSIGLAGEQFFGPGTRLTVL.

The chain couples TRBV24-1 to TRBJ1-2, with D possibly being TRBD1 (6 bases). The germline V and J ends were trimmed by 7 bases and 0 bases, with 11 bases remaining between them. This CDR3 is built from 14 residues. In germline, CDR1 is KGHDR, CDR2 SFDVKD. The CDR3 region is CATRGARANYGYTF. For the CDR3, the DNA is TGTGCCACCAGGGGGGCCCGAGCTAACTATGGCTACACCTTC.

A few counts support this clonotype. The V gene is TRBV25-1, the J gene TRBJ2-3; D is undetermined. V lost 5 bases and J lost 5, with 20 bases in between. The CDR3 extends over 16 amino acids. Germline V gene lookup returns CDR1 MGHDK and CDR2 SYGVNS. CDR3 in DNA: TGTGCCAGCAGTCACCATGGGATCTATCCCATAGATACGCAGTATTTT. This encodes CASSHHGIYPIDTQYF.

The CDR3 loop reads CASSFGGQNNSPLHF. The CDR3 DNA follows: TGTGCCAGCAGCTTCGGCGGACAGAATAATTCACCCCTCCACTTT. This rearrangement joins TRBV11-2 to TRBJ1-6, with a possible D match to TRBD1 (6 bases). Germline CDR1 is SGHAT and CDR2 is FQNNGV. The CDR3 loop spans 15 amino acids. V lost 3 bases, J lost 5 bases, and 11 bases lay in between.

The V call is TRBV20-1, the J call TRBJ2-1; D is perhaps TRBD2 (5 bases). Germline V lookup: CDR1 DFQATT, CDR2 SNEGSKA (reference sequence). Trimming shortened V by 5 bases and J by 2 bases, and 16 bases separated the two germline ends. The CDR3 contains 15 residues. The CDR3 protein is CSAPLTAGAYNEQFF. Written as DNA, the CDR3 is TGCAGTGCTCCCTTGACGGCGGGTGCCTACAATGAGCAGTTCTTC.

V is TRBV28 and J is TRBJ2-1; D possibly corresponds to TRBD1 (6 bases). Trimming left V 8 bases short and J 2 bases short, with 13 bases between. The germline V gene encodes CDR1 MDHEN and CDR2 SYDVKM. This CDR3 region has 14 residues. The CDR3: CASFAGGPYNEQFF. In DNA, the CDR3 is TGTGCCAGCTTCGCTGGGGGCCCCTACAATGAGCAGTTCTTC. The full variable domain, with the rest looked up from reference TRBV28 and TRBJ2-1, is DVKVTQSSRYLVKRTGEKVFLECVQDMDHENMFWYRQDPGLGLRLIYFSYDVKMKEKGDIPEGYSVSREKKERFSLILESASTNQTSMYLCASFAGGPYNEQFFGPGTRLTVL.

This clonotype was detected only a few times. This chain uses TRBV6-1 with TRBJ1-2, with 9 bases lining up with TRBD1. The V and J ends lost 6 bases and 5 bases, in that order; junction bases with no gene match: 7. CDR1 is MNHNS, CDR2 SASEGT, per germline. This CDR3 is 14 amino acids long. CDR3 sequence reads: CASSGDRGWYGYTF. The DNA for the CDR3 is TGTGCCAGCAGCGGCGACAGGGGGTGGTATGGCTACACCTTC.